The clone carrying this TCR beta chain was recorded a few times. Its antigen is still unknown. The Oncomine TCR Beta short-read assay was applied to DNA of cultured CD4+ T cells. Each CDR3 protein is one row after TCRdb ran MiXCR on the PCR reads. The profile shows roughly 20,000 distinct CDR3 sequences, 38% of them singletons. The sample originates from a study of vaccination and CD4 T cells after COVID-19. The sample's treatment: roughly 11-day PBMC culture with coronavirus spike peptide pools or control peptides (ViraFEST assay). The V end lost 9 bases, the J end lost 6 bases, and 12 bases lay between the germline ends. CDR3 length: 12 residues. Germline CDR1 reads KGHDR; CDR2 reads SFDVKD.

The chain links TRBV24-1 to TRBJ2-3; weak D call: TRBD1 (5 bases). The specimen comprised CD4+ T cells from blood, cultured in vitro, sampled before SARS-CoV-2 vaccination. The receptor was derived from a human donor who received a COVID-19 vaccine. CDR3 coding DNA: TGTGCCACCCTTGGGGCAGGGGATACGCAGTATTTT. Translation: CATLGAGDTQYF.